The present TCR beta chain was sequenced within a study of Ad26.COV2.S vaccination and SARS-CoV-2 variants (dated by TCRdb to about 2021). Background for the entire study: Vaccine-arm donors came from COV1001, a multicentre, randomized, double-blind, placebo-controlled phase I-IIa trial of Ad26.COV2.S in healthy adults. Investigators did not know the trial group allocation while performing experiments and assessing outcomes. Ad26.COV2.S was administered intramuscularly at a dose of 5x10^10 or 1x10^11 viral particles, either as one shot or as two shots given 56 days apart. Sequencing of the TCRbeta repertoire served to evaluate the specificity and breadth of SARS-CoV-2-reactive T cell receptors following Ad26.COV2.S vaccination. The TCR-sequenced set comprised approximately 30 samples: some 20 Ad26.COV2.S vaccine recipients, 5 placebo recipients and 8 SARS-CoV-2 convalescent individuals. Trial participants were randomized into five groups of five, in which low-dose or high-dose Ad26.COV2.S was given once or twice, or placebo was given on both occasions. Broad study findings and their caveats: According to the authors, total T cell responses may have been underestimated by the TCR breadth and depth analyses. The study lacked the statistical power to compare responses across vaccine doses or regimens. Higher spike-specific TCR breadth was observed in Ad26.COV2.S recipients than in placebo recipients (P = 0.0014). Vaccine and placebo recipients had similar non-spike TCR breadth, a finding consistent with the vaccine containing only spike. After vaccination, spike-specific CD8+ and CD4+ T cell responses were reported to show substantial breadth.

The sample's treatment or condition, from its label and the paper: 19 received Ad26.COV2.S at low or high dose, single or two shots; several received placebo; per-sample allocation not given. For vaccine and placebo recipients, the sequenced repertoires came from samples collected on day 63 after the first injection. In Cohort 1b, about 27 adults aged 18-55 years were enrolled at a single site in Boston, USA, between 29 July and 7 August 2020. Ad26.COV2.S consisted of a replication-incompetent adenovirus type 26 vector by which a prefusion-stabilized SARS-CoV-2 spike protein from the original Wuhan strain was expressed. A word on this clone: This receptor's antigen is unknown. Base quality data are lacking; no much larger clone is found one base away.

The immunoSEQ Assay was the method used to sequence TCRbeta CDR3 regions. After extraction, genomic DNA underwent amplification by bias-controlled multiplex PCR, followed by high-throughput sequencing. From the authors' description of their analysis: To quantify the absolute abundance of each unique TCRbeta CDR3 region, sequences were collapsed and filtered. T cell fraction was estimated by normalizing TCRbeta template counts to usable DNA, with usable DNA measured through amplification of reference genes found in all nucleated cells. Repertoire TCRs were annotated as SARS-CoV-2-specific by exact matching of V gene, CDR3 amino acid sequence and J gene to a known reactive TCR set. The reference SARS-CoV-2 TCR set was derived from MIRA and filtered for enrichment in COVID-19-positive ImmuneCODE repertoires, a step that removed public or cross-reactive TCRs. Drawing on the MIRA antigens, annotated TCRs were analysed further at the level of specific ORF or position within ORF. Depth was the summed frequency of annotated unique rearrangements, while breadth was defined as annotated unique rearrangements over total unique productive rearrangements. Group comparisons of TCR breadth used two-sided Wilcoxon rank-sum tests. This is the immuneACCESS table as TCRdb keeps it, with only in-frame sequences that have V and J called. A part of the clones is gone; compared with another copy, unresolved V genes explain less than half, and the rest is unexplained. The V and J calls and the clone size are those of that table, but D and trimming were determined from the DNA. The sample profile shows over 400,000 clones; 90% of them were found once. In total, the top ten clones hold less than 5.5% of the sample.

V is reduced by 1 base and J by 0 bases, leaving a spacing of 10 bases between them. The germline V gene supplies CDR1 SGDLS and CDR2 YYNGEE. The CDR3 sequence holds 15 residues, the cysteine and phenylalanine included. This entry keeps only the CDR3 DNA: 45 bases, framed from base 1. The starting material was peripheral blood, obtained in a trial of Ad26.COV2.S vaccine versus placebo. The sequence was collected from a person aged 18-65 years who received the Ad26.COV2.S COVID-19 vaccine or a placebo. In this chain, TRBV9 is recombined with TRBJ1-1; no D segment can be confidently identified. CDR3 reads: CASSVFGEMNTEAFF. The nucleotide sequence reads as follows: TGTGCCAGCAGCGTATTTGGGGAGATGAACACTGAAGCTTTCTTT.